The 27 T cell receptor beta chains below were found in one sample sequenced in a study of glioma-infiltrating T cells. The iRepertoire nested amplicon-rescue multiplex PCR amplified TCR alpha and beta CDR3s from RNA. TCRdb re-analysed the multiplex PCR reads in MiXCR, keeping a single row per CDR3 protein. The table includes 300,000 to 400,000 distinct CDR3 sequences, 35% to 45% detected once. Source material: glioma tissue, nonneoplastic brain tissue, or PBMCs (not recorded which). The receptor source for this set is a human donor with low-grade glioma or glioblastoma, undergoing nonglioma brain surgery, or in good health (not recorded which).

Of note for this clonotype: This may arise from a read error, as a much more abundant clone is one base away. The chain uses TRBV6-2 or TRBV6-3 and TRBJ2-1, with D tentatively TRBD2 (6 bases). The V end lost 6 bases, the J end lost 6 bases, and 18 bases lay between the germline ends. There are 15 residues in the CDR3. Germline CDR1 and CDR2: MNHEY and SVGEGT. This CDR3 is CASRPAGSEANEQFF. The DNA for the CDR3 is TGTGCCAGCAGACCGGCGGGAAGCGAAGCCAATGAGCAGTTCTTC.

This clonotype has at least ten counts. The gene calls are TRBV28 and TRBJ1-1, with TRBD1 matching 7 bases. This CDR3 region has 12 residues. Looked up from germline, CDR1 is MDHEN and CDR2 is SYDVKM. V lost 4 bases, J lost 5 bases, and 1 base stayed unmatched. The CDR3 coding sequence is TGTGCCAGCAGTTACAGGGGTACTGAAGCTTTCTTT. This sequence encodes CASSYRGTEAFF.

The chain combines TRBV12-3 or TRBV12-4 with TRBJ2-5, with no clear D. This CDR3 comprises 14 residues. The V end lost 5 bases, the J end lost 3 bases, and 13 bases lay between the germline ends. CDR3 protein: CASSPRLSKETQYF. The CDR3 coding sequence is TGTGCCAGCAGTCCCCGTCTGAGTAAAGAGACCCAGTACTTC.

This clonotype was seen repeatedly, ten times or more. The chain recombines TRBV27 with TRBJ1-1; a weak D match, TRBD1 (5 bases). With 5 bases removed from V and 4 bases from J, the gap between germline ends came to 14 bases. The CDR3 consists of 14 residues. The germline V gene encodes CDR1 MNHEY and CDR2 SMNVEV (reference sequence). CDR3 amino acids: CASSPRQGGTEAFF. CDR3 in DNA: TGTGCCAGCAGTCCCCGCCAGGGAGGCACTGAAGCTTTCTTT.

This chain's CDR3 is CASSLFSTYNEQYF. Here the CDR3 DNA reads TGTGCCAGCAGTTTATTTAGCACCTACAATGAGCAGTACTTC. The chain recombines TRBV27 with TRBJ2-7, with D unresolved. CDR1 is MNHEY, CDR2 SMNVEV, per germline (reference sequence). Deletions cut 1 base from V and 7 bases from J, with 14 bases between. The CDR3 loop spans 14 amino acids.

This clonotype was seen repeatedly, ten times or more. The rearrangement joins TRBV20-1 to TRBJ1-5, with 8 bases fitting TRBD1. Trimming at V came to 5 bases and at J to 7 bases, leaving 7 bases not matched to a gene. CDR3 length: 13 residues. CDR1 DFQATT and CDR2 SNEGSKA come from the germline V gene (reference sequence). The CDR3 loop reads CSALRTGSQPQHF. In DNA, the CDR3 is TGCAGTGCTCTCAGGACAGGGAGCCAGCCCCAGCATTTT.

With respect to this clonotype: The germline gene is not matched at one end of the junction; a read error may be the cause. V gene TRBV27 combines with J gene TRBJ2-2; TRBD2 aligns across 11 bases. The CDR3 is 16 residues long. CDR1 is MNHEY, CDR2 SMNVEV, per germline (reference sequence). The CDR3 nucleotides read TGTGCCAGCAGTTTATTAGCGGGAGGGGACACCGGGGAGCTGTCTTTT. It specifies CASSLLAGGDTGELSF.

Comments on this clonotype: This sequence may be a read error, since a much larger clone differs from it by one base. The chain has TRBV6-1 and TRBJ2-7; TRBD2 might be the D (5 bases). This CDR3 is 13 amino acids long. Germline CDR1 reads MNHNS; CDR2 reads SASEGT. The CDR3 DNA reads as TGTGCCAGGAGTGTGGCGGGCACCTACGAGCAGTACTTC. Protein product: CARSVAGTYEQYF.

This chain joins TRBV5-1 and TRBJ1-1; no definite D call. V lost 0 bases, J lost 6 bases, and 15 bases lay in between. CDR1 and CDR2 (germline): SGHRS, YFSETQ. The CDR3 loop spans 15 amino acids. The chain's CDR3 is CASSLEKGRGSEAFF. CDR3 nucleotide sequence: TGCGCCAGCAGCTTGGAAAAGGGTCGCGGCTCTGAAGCTTTCTTT.

On this clonotype: A much larger clonotype is one base distant, so this may be a read error. The genes are TRBV6-5 and TRBJ1-1; 9 bases map to TRBD1. This CDR3 contains 14 residues. Germline V gene data show CDR1 as MNHEY and CDR2 as SVGAGI. This chain's CDR3 is CTSSEQGARTEAFF. The CDR3 DNA sequence: TGTACCAGCAGTGAACAGGGGGCGAGAACTGAAGCTTTCTTT.

The table lists this clonotype with a few counts. The chain combines TRBV28 with TRBJ2-7; 13 bases are a match to TRBD2. The CDR3 totals 16 residues. Germline loops: CDR1 MDHEN, CDR2 SYDVKM. Trimming cost V 5 bases and J 2 bases; bases outside gene matches: 6. The CDR3 region has the DNA TGTGCCAGCAGTCCCCAGGGACTAGCGGGACCCTACGAGCAGTACTTC. Its protein product is CASSPQGLAGPYEQYF.

With regard to this clonotype: A read error may be the cause here, since a much bigger clone is one base away. The chain links TRBV27 to TRBJ2-3; D may be TRBD2 (5 bases). Germline assignment: CDR1 MNHEY and CDR2 SMNVEV (reference sequence). This CDR3 has 13 residues. Trimming stripped 8 bases from V and 1 base from J, with 10 bases between. The CDR3 bases are TGTGCCAGCCGCTATAGCGGCACAGATACGCAGTATTTT. This encodes CASRYSGTDTQYF.

This clonotype appeared a single time. A much larger clonotype is one base distant, so this may be a read error. The chain has TRBV28 and TRBJ2-1; no clear D. This CDR3 region has 16 residues. V lost 2 bases and J lost 6, with 17 bases in between. Germline CDR1 and CDR2: MDHEN and SYDVKM. CDR3 residues: CASSLAEWGRGNEQFF. CDR3 nucleotides: TGTGCCAGCAGTTTAGCGGAGTGGGGTCGAGGCAATGAGCAGTTCTTC.

This clonotype was detected many times. This sequence joins TRBV6-1 and TRBJ2-1; tentatively, D is TRBD1 or TRBD2 (6 bases each). Trimming pared 6 bases from V and 4 bases from J, leaving 16 bases between. Germline lookup yields CDR1 MNHNS and CDR2 SASEGT. The CDR3 sequence is 15 residues long. CDR3 in amino acids: CASSPHGGTYNEQFF. The CDR3 DNA reads TGTGCCAGCAGCCCCCACGGGGGCACATACAATGAGCAGTTCTTC.

About this clonotype: A much bigger clone sits one base away, suggesting this may be a read error. The V gene is TRBV20-1, the J gene TRBJ2-5, with a tentative D call TRBD2 (6 bases). The CDR3 spans 15 residues. The germline CDR1 and CDR2 sequences are DFQATT and SNEGSKA (reference sequence). The germline V and J ends were trimmed by 5 bases and 11 bases, with 27 bases remaining between them. The CDR3, as DNA: TGCAGTGCTCCCCCCGGGGGACTCTCCTACAATGAGCAGTACTTC. The encoded protein is CSAPPGGLSYNEQYF.

This clonotype was seen many times. The chain couples TRBV28 to TRBJ1-2; D unclear. CDR3 length: 12 amino acids. The germline V gene has CDR1 MDHEN and CDR2 SYDVKM. Deletions cut 4 bases from V and 0 bases from J, with 3 bases between. The chain's CDR3 is CASSYSNYGYTF. The CDR3 DNA reads as TGTGCCAGCAGTTATTCTAACTATGGCTACACCTTC.

V is TRBV7-6 and J is TRBJ2-4; D call uncertain. V dropped 2 bases and J dropped 9 bases, with 14 bases sitting between them. This CDR3 has 14 residues. CDR1 and CDR2 from the germline V gene are SGHVS and FNYEAQ. CDR3 nucleotides: TGTGCCAGCAGCTTAATGCCGCCGAGTGTCATTCAGTACTTC. Its translation: CASSLMPPSVIQYF.

The table lists this clonotype with a few counts. V gene TRBV3-1 combines with J gene TRBJ2-1, with D perhaps assigned TRBD1 or TRBD2 (6 bases each). The CDR3 extends over 16 amino acids. Germline loops: CDR1 LGHDT, CDR2 YNNKEL (reference sequence). V lost 4 bases, J lost 1 base, and 14 bases lay in between. The CDR3 region has the DNA TGTGCCAGCAGCCCTTGGGGGCGGGGATCCTACAATGAGCAGTTCTTC. Its translation is CASSPWGRGSYNEQFF.

V usage is TRBV12-3 or TRBV12-4 and J usage is TRBJ1-1; perhaps TRBD1 as D (5 bases). Trimming removed 6 bases from V and 13 bases from J, with 18 bases in between. The CDR3 totals 12 residues. CDR3 sequence reads: CASSLRVGGDFF. The CDR3 DNA reads TGTGCCAGCAGCCTCCGAGTCGGGGGAGATTTCTTT.

In the case of this clonotype: A read error may be the cause here, since a much bigger clone is one base away. The genes are TRBV28 and TRBJ1-1; perhaps TRBD1 as D (6 bases). CDR3 size: 17 residues. Germline values: CDR1 MDHEN, CDR2 SYDVKM. The CDR3 protein is CASSFRMAGALGTGAFF. The CDR3 DNA reads as TGTGCCAGCAGTTTTCGTATGGCAGGGGCTCTGGGCACTGGAGCTTTCTTT.

For this clonotype: One end of the junction is discordant with germline, which a read error may explain. The V gene is TRBV6-5, the J gene TRBJ2-7, with TRBD1 identical over 11 bases. Germline lookup yields CDR1 MNHEY and CDR2 SVGAGI. The CDR3 loop spans 14 amino acids. The CDR3 reads CASSLPGQGDERYF. DNA of the CDR3: TGTGCCAGCAGTCTGCCGGGACAGGGGGACGAGCGGTACTTC.

V usage is TRBV28 and J usage is TRBJ2-3; D uncertain. Germline V gene data show CDR1 as MDHEN and CDR2 as SYDVKM. The CDR3 totals 10 residues. Trimming left V 8 bases short and J 6 bases short, with 6 bases between. For the CDR3, the DNA is TGTGCCAGCCCCTGGGATACGCAGTATTTT. The encoded protein is CASPWDTQYF. Drawing the rest from reference TRBV28 and TRBJ2-3, the complete variable domain is DVKVTQSSRYLVKRTGEKVFLECVQDMDHENMFWYRQDPGLGLRLIYFSYDVKMKEKGDIPEGYSVSREKKERFSLILESASTNQTSMYLCASPWDTQYFGPGTRLTVL.

This clonotype occurred a few times. This rearrangement joins TRBV25-1 to TRBJ2-7, with D possibly called TRBD1 or TRBD2 (6 bases each). Germline V CDR1 and CDR2: MGHDK, SYGVNS. The CDR3 covers 14 residues. V lost 6 bases to trimming and J lost 5 bases, with 17 bases between them. CDR3 sequence (DNA): TGTGCCAGCAGCCCACCGGGGGCAGGCAACGAGCAGTACTTC. Protein product: CASSPPGAGNEQYF.

This clonotype was observed at least ten times. This chain uses TRBV28 with TRBJ2-3, with D possibly called TRBD1 or TRBD2 (5 bases each). The germline V gene encodes CDR1 MDHEN and CDR2 SYDVKM. The CDR3 loop spans 13 amino acids. Trimming pared 5 bases from V and 6 bases from J, leaving 12 bases between. CDR3 DNA sequence: TGTGCCAGCAGTAAGGGACCTCGGGATACGCAGTATTTT. Encoded protein: CASSKGPRDTQYF.

This chain links TRBV29-1 with TRBJ2-3, with 8 bases matching TRBD1. Trimming removed 6 bases from V and 1 base from J; junction bases left unmatched: 9. The CDR3 contains 15 residues. Germline-derived CDR1 and CDR2 are SQVTM and ANQGSEA. CDR3 sequence (DNA): TGCAGCGTGGACGCACAGGGGGTTGGCACAGATACGCAGTATTTT. It translates to CSVDAQGVGTDTQYF.

The chain carries TRBV19 and TRBJ1-2; 7 nucleotides align to TRBD1. The CDR3 consists of 15 residues. After removal of 7 bases from V and 2 bases from J, the junction contained 10 bases not matched to a gene. Germline CDR1 and CDR2: LNHDA and SQIVND (reference sequence). This CDR3 is CASTPLDRNNYGYTF. The DNA for the CDR3 is TGTGCCAGTACTCCCTTGGACAGGAACAACTATGGCTACACCTTC.

V usage is TRBV24-1 and J usage is TRBJ2-1; 7 bases line up with TRBD2. The CDR3 length is 19 residues. CDR1 and CDR2 from the germline V gene are KGHDR and SFDVKD. Trimming took 3 bases from V and 4 from J; bases not matched to a gene: 17. The CDR3 here is CATSDRLADSMEKYNEQFF. The CDR3 DNA sequence: TGTGCCACCAGTGATAGGCTAGCGGATTCAATGGAGAAATACAATGAGCAGTTCTTC.